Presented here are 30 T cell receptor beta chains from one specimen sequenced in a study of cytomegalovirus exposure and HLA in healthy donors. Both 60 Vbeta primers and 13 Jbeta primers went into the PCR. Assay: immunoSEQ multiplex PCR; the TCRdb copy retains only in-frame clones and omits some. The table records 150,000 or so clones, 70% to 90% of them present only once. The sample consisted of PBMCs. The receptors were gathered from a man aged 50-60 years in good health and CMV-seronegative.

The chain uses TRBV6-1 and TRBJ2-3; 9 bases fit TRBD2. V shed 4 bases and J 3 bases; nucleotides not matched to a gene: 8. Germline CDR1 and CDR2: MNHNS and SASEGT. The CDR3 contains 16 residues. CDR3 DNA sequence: TGTGCCAGCAGTGTAACACAAGCGGGGGGAACAGATACGCAGTATTTT. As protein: CASSVTQAGGTDTQYF.

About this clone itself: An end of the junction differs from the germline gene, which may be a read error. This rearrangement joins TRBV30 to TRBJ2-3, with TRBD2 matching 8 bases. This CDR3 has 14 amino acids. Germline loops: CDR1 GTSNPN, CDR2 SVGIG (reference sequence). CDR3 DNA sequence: TGTGCCTGGCAGGTAGCGGGATCCACAGGTACGCAGTATTTT. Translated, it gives CAWQVAGSTGTQYF.

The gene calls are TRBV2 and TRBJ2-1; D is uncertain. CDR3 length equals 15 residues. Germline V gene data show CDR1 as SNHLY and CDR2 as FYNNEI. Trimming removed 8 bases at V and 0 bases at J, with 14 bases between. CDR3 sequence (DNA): TGTGCCAGCCAACCCAGCAGGATCTCCTACAATGAGCAGTTCTTC. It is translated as CASQPSRISYNEQFF.

The CDR3 sequence is CASSVDRGRNIQYF. The CDR3 DNA sequence: TGTGCCAGCAGCGTCGACAGGGGGCGCAACATTCAGTACTTC. The rearrangement joins TRBV5-4 to TRBJ2-4; the match to TRBD1 covers 10 bases. This CDR3 has 14 amino acids. Germline V gene lookup returns CDR1 SGHNT and CDR2 YYREEE (reference sequence). V dropped 4 bases and J dropped 7; count of bases not matched to a gene: 5.

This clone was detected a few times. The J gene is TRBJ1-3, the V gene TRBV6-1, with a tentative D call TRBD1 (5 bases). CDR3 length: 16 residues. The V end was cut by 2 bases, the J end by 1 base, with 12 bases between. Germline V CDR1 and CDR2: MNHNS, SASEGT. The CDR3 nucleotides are TGTGCCAGCAGTGAATCCAGTGGGGCTTCTGGAAACACCATATATTTT. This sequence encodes CASSESSGASGNTIYF.

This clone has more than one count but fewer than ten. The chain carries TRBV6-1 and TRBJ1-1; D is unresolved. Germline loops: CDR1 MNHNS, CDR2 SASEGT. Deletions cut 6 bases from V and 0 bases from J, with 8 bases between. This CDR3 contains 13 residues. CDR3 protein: CASRETVNTEAFF. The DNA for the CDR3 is TGTGCCAGCAGGGAGACTGTGAACACTGAAGCTTTCTTT.

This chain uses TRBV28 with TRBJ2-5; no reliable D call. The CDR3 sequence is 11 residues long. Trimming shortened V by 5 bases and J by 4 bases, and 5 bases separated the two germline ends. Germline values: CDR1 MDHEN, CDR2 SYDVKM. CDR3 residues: CASSPRETQYF. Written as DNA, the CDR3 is TGTGCCAGCAGTCCTCGAGAGACCCAGTACTTC.

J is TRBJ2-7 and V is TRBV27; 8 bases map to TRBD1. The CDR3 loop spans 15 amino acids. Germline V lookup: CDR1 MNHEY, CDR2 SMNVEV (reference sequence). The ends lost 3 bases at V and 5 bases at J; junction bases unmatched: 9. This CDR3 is CASSFLDRVSDEQYF. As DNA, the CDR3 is TGTGCCAGCAGTTTTTTGGACAGGGTCTCGGACGAGCAGTACTTC.

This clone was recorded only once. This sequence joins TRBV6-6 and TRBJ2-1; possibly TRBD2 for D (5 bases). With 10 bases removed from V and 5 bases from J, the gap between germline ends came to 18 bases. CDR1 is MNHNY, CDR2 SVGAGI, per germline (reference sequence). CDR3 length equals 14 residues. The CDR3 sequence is CATTGGLVDNEQFF. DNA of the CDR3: TGTGCCACCACGGGCGGGTTGGTGGACAATGAGCAGTTCTTC.

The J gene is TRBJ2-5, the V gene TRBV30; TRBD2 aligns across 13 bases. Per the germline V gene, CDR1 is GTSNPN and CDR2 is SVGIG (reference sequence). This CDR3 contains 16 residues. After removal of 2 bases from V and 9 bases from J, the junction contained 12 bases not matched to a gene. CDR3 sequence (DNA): TGTGCCTGGAGTACCTATGGGACTAGCGGGATCCTGCCCCAGTACTTC. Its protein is CAWSTYGTSGILPQYF.

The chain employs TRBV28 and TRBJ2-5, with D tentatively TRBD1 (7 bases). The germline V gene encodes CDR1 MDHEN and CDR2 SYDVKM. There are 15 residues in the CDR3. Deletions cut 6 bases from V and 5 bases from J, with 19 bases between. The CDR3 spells CASSTVTQGRETQYF. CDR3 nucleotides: TGTGCCAGCAGCACGGTTACACAGGGGAGGGAGACCCAGTACTTC.

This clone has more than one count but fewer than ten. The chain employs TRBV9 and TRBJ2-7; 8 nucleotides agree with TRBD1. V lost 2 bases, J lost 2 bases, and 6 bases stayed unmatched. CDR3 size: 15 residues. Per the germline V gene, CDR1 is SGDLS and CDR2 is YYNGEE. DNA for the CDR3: TGTGCCAGCAGCGTGAGACAGGGGCCGACCTACGAGCAGTACTTC. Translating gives CASSVRQGPTYEQYF. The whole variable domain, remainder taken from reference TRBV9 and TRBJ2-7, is DSGVTQTPKHLITATGQRVTLRCSPRSGDLSVYWYQQSLDQGLQFLIQYYNGEERAKGNILERFSAQQFPDLHSELNLSSLELGDSALYFCASSVRQGPTYEQYFGPGTRLTVT.

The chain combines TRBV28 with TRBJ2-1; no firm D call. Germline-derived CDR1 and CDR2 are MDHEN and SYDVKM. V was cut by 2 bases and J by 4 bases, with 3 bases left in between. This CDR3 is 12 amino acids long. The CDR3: CASSLPYNEQFF. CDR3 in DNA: TGTGCCAGCAGTTTACCTTACAATGAGCAGTTCTTC.

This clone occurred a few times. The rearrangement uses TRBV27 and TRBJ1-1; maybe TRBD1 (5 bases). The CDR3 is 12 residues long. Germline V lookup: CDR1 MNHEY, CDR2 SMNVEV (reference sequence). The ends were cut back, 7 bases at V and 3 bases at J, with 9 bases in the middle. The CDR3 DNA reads TGTGCCAGCAAGGGCAGGGACACTGAAGCTTTCTTT. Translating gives CASKGRDTEAFF.

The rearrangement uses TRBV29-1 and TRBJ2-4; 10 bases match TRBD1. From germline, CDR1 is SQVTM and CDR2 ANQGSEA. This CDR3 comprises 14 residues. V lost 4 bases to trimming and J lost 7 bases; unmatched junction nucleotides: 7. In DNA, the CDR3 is TGCAGCGTTGGGTCCGGGACAGGGGATAACATTCAGTACTTC. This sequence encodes CSVGSGTGDNIQYF.

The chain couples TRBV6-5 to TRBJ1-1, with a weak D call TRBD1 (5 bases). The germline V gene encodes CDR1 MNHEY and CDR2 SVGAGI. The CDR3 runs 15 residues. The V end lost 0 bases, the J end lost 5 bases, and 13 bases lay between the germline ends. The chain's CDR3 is CASSYSTRGGTEAFF. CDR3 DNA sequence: TGTGCCAGCAGTTACTCGACTAGGGGAGGGACTGAAGCTTTCTTT.

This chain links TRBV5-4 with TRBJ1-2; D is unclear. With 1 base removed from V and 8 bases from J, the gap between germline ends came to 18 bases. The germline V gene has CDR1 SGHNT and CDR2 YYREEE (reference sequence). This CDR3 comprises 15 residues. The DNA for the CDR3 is TGTGCCAGCAGCTTGTCGGGAGGGTTCGATGGGGGCTACACCTTC. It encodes CASSLSGGFDGGYTF.

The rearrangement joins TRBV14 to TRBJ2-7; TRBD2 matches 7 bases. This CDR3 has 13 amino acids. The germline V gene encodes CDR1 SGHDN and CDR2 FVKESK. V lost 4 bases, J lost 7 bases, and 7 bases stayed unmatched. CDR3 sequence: CASSPSSGGEQYF. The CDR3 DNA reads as TGTGCCAGCAGCCCAAGTTCCGGGGGGGAGCAGTACTTC.

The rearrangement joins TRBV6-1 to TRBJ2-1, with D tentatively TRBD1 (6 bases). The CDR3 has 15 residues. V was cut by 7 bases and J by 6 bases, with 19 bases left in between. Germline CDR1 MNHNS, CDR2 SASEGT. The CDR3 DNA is TGTGCCAGCACACCACAGGGCTCCCTCTCCAATGAGCAGTTCTTC. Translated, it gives CASTPQGSLSNEQFF.

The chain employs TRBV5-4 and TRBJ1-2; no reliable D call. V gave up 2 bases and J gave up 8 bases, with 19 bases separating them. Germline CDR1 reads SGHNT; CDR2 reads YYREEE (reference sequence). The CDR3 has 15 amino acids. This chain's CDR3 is CASSFRRELAKGYTF. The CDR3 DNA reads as TGTGCCAGCAGCTTCCGGAGGGAGCTCGCTAAAGGCTACACCTTC.

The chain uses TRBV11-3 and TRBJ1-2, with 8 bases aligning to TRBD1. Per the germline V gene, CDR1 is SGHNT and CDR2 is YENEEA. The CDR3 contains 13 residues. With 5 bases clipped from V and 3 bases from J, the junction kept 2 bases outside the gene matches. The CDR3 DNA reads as TGTGCCAGCAGCCCGACAGGGGACTATGGCTACACCTTC. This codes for CASSPTGDYGYTF. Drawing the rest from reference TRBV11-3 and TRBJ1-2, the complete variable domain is EAGVVQSPRYKIIEKKQPVAFWCNPISGHNTLYWYLQNLGQGPELLIRYENEEAVDDSQLPKDRFSAERLKGVDSTLKIQPAELGDSAVYLCASSPTGDYGYTFGSGTRLTVV.

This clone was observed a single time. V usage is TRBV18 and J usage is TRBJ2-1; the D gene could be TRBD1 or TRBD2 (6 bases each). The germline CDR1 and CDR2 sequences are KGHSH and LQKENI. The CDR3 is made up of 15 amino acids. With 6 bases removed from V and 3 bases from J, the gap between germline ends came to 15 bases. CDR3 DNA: TGTGCCAGCTCCCCAGGGGACTTGCTCTACAATGAGCAGTTCTTC. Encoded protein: CASSPGDLLYNEQFF.

The CDR3 coding sequence is TGTGCCAGCAGTGGGGGGGGATCAAACACTGAAGCTTTCTTT. Its translation is CASSGGGSNTEAFF. The chain recombines TRBV6-6 with TRBJ1-1; the D gene is possibly TRBD1 (5 bases). The CDR3 sequence is 14 residues long. Trimming took 5 bases from V and 2 from J, leaving 12 bases between them. CDR1 MNHNY and CDR2 SVGAGI come from the germline V gene (reference sequence).

CDR3 nucleotides: TGTGCCACCAGTCCAGGGGGCACTAATGAAAAACTGTTTTTT. Its protein is CATSPGGTNEKLFF. V is TRBV15 and J is TRBJ1-4; 8 bases are shared with TRBD1. The V gene's germline CDR1 is LNHNV and CDR2 YYDKDF (reference sequence). The CDR3 is 14 amino acids. V lost 6 bases, J lost 2 bases, and 2 bases stayed unmatched.

Here the CDR3 DNA reads TGCGCCAGCAGCCCCTCCCAGGGGAATTTTGAAAAACTGTTTTTT. Encoded protein: CASSPSQGNFEKLFF. The chain couples TRBV5-1 to TRBJ1-4; possible D gene TRBD1, 6 bases. CDR3 length: 15 amino acids. CDR1 is SGHRS and CDR2 is YFSETQ in the germline V gene. Trimming shortened V by 4 bases and J by 7 bases, and 17 bases separated the two germline ends.

DNA for the CDR3: TGTGCCAGCAGCTTAGACAGGGTCACTGAAGCTTTCTTT. Encoded protein: CASSLDRVTEAFF. The chain is built from TRBV7-9 and TRBJ1-1; perhaps TRBD1 as D (6 bases). This CDR3 has 13 amino acids. Germline assignment: CDR1 SEHNR and CDR2 FQNEAQ (reference sequence). V lost 1 base and J lost 4, with 7 bases in between. The variable domain in full, completed from reference TRBV7-9 and TRBJ1-1, reads DTGVSQNPRHKITKRGQNVTFRCDPISEHNRLYWYRQTLGQGPEFLTYFQNEAQLEKSRLLSDRFSAERPKGSFSTLEIQRTEQGDSAMYLCASSLDRVTEAFFGQGTRLTVV.

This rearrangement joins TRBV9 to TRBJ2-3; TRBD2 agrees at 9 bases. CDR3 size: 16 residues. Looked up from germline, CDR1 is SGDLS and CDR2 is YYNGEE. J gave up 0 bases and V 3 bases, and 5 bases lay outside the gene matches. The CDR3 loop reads CASSGRLAASTDTQYF. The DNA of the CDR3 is TGTGCCAGCAGCGGACGACTAGCGGCCAGCACAGATACGCAGTATTTT.

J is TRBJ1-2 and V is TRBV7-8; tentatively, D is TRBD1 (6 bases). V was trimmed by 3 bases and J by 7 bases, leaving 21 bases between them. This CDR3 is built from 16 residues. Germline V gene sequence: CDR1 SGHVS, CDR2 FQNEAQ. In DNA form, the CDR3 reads TGTGCCAGCAGCTTTGCGATTTCAGGGGTTAGTGGTGGCTACACCTTC. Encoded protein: CASSFAISGVSGGYTF.

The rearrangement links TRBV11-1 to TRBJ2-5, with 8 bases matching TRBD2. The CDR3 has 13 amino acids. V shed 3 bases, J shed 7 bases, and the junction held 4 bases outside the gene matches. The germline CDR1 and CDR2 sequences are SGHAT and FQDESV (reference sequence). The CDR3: CASSFGLAATQYF. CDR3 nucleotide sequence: TGTGCCAGCAGCTTCGGACTAGCCGCGACCCAGTACTTC.

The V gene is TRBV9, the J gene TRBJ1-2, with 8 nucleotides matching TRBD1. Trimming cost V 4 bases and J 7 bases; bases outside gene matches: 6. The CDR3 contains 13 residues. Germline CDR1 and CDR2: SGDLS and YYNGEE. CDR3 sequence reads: CASSPDRAGGYTF. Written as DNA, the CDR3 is TGTGCCAGCAGCCCGGACAGGGCCGGTGGCTACACCTTC.